This T cell receptor beta chain was recovered during a study of shared clonotypes between healthy human individuals (dated by TCRdb to 2018 to 2020). With respect to the entire study: The cohort included three men and a couple of women between 18 and 49 years of age. Per donor, three plates each were used for CD4 naive and CD4 memory, two for CD8 naive, and one for CD8 memory. Blood TCR repertoires of a handful of healthy adults were deeply sequenced to estimate repertoire size and the extent of clonotype sharing between individuals. To increase sequencing depth and limit assay-specific biases, TCR repertoire library preparation and sequencing were carried out by different laboratories using diverse techniques. Each donor's leukapheresis produced roughly between roughly 0.85 and 9 billion PBMCs. What the research found in general, with its limitations: Rarefaction of sorted-subset datasets indicated incomplete sequencing despite the large sequencing depth. Compared with non-shared clonotypes, clonotypes shared by all four sorted-subset donors had higher generation probabilities. Sharing across a few donors was observed for approximately 5% of naive CD4, around 3.5% of naive CD8, 2% to 2.5% of memory CD4, and about 0.4% of memory CD8 clonotypes. Estimated clonotype richness was generally larger for naive than for memory subsets. The small number of donors limited the genetic and exposure-history diversity represented. Sampling was restricted to blood, and TCR repertoires in tissues likely differ from the TCR repertoires found in blood. Pairwise subsampling led to the expectation that sequencing depth would affect the degree of clonotype sharing among donors.

For the CD8 naive samples, CD45RO-negative cells were positively selected for CCR7, yielding a CD45RA+CCR7+ population from which TemRA cells were excluded. Donors were healthy HIV-negative adults with no recently reported acute infections or vaccinations. All donors were Caucasian adults living in Nashville, Tennessee, USA. Blood was obtained by leukapheresis, after which PBMCs were separated by Ficoll-Histopaque density gradient centrifugation and cryopreserved in liquid nitrogen vapor phase. Purity and quantity of every magnetically sorted T cell population were checked by analytical flow cytometry. Each sorted fraction had its genomic DNA isolated and then quantified by UV absorbance on a Nanodrop 2000c. TCR CDR3 regions were amplified from genomic DNA by multiplex PCR using the deep immunoSEQ assay. Extracted genomic DNA from each cell subset was spread evenly across all wells of several immunoSEQ 96-well plates, with each plate serving as a replicate. For sorted subsets, around 0.2 ug genomic DNA, equal to about 30,000 T cell genomes, was loaded into each replicate PCR. The purified libraries were quantified using a Qubit 3.0 fluorometer, sized with a Bioanalyzer 2100, and then quantified again using the KAPA Library Quantification kit. Each immunoSEQ 96-well plate was sequenced on its own single-read 150-cycle Illumina NextSeq 550 flow cell. Concerning the study's data processing: The immunoSEQ output contained only junctional sequences without quality scores, so filtering could not match that applied to full-length reads. To assign V/J genes and CDR3, sequences were annotated using PyIR, a Python wrapper for IgBLAST v1.9, with IMGT germline references. Reads were filtered out if the reads had weak V/J assignments (E-value above 1e-6), no CDR3, stop codons, out-of-frame junctions, or ambiguous translated residues. V3J clonotypes were defined as sequences sharing the same inferred V gene, J gene, and CDR3 amino acid sequence. Percentage overlap between repertoires was calculated by dividing the number of shared unique clonotypes by the size of the smaller repertoire. RTK rarefaction, the Chao1 estimator, and Recon v2.1 estimates of unobserved clonotypes were used to assess repertoire richness. Generation probabilities for all TCRbeta clonotypes obtained by the gDNA method from a handful of donors were computed using OLGA. TCRdb limited this immuneACCESS table to in-frame rearrangements with V and J called. A share of clones is missing; checked studies link under half to unresolved V genes, and the rest is unexplained. That table gives V, J and clone size, and the DNA gave D and trimming. The sample table records about 2.1 million clones; 93% of these occur just once. The ten largest clones take up more than 1.5% of the sample.

About this clone itself: The specificity of this receptor is unknown. It has no much larger one-base neighbor in the sample; base qualities were not kept.

The receptor was isolated from a man between 18 and 35 years old in good health. Some clones in this sample may be carry-over from other donors' samples. Sequenced sample: naive CD8+ T cells from PBMCs. The cell subset or site label on this specimen signifies: CD45RA+CCR7+.

For the CDR3, the sequence is CASSPAAGAGELFF. The nucleotide sequence reads as follows: TGTGCCAGCAGCCCCGCCGCAGGCGCCGGGGAGCTGTTTTTT. The chain is encoded by TRBV11-2 joined to TRBJ2-2; the D gene lacks a confident call. V and J lose 5 bases and 6 bases, and a span of 13 bases separates them. The CDR3 contains 14 residues, cysteine and phenylalanine counted. Only CDR3 DNA remains: 42 bases, in frame from the first base. Via the germline V gene, CDR1 is SGHAT and CDR2 FQNNGV.